A single TCR beta chain is shown here with its context. As originally analysed: It was from reference gene primer amplification that nucleated cell counts were estimated. Sequencing used immunoSEQ multiplex PCR; TCRdb keeps in-frame clones, though not all of them. V and J calls and clone size are given by that table; D and trimming were obtained from the DNA. The data show 100,000 to 150,000 clones, 80% to 90% seen once. This CDR3 comprises 14 residues. Between the trimmed V and J ends, which lost 5 bases and 2 bases, there was a span of 14 bases. The germline CDR1 and CDR2 sequences are SGDLS and YYNGEE. This record comes from a study of blood T cell repertoires in COVID-19. Overall study: COVID-19 samples from acute and convalescent phases originated in the United States, Italy and Spain. The analysed material was cDNA or gDNA that came from T cells, B-cell-depleted T cells, or PBMCs.

The sequenced material came from peripheral blood. The chain carries TRBV9 and TRBJ2-7, with D perhaps TRBD2 (6 bases). This TCR was recovered from a man between 65 and 79 years old with active or convalescent COVID-19. In nucleotides, the CDR3 is TGTGCCAGCAGTGGCACTAGCACCCCCTACGAGCAGTACTTC. It is translated as CASSGTSTPYEQYF.